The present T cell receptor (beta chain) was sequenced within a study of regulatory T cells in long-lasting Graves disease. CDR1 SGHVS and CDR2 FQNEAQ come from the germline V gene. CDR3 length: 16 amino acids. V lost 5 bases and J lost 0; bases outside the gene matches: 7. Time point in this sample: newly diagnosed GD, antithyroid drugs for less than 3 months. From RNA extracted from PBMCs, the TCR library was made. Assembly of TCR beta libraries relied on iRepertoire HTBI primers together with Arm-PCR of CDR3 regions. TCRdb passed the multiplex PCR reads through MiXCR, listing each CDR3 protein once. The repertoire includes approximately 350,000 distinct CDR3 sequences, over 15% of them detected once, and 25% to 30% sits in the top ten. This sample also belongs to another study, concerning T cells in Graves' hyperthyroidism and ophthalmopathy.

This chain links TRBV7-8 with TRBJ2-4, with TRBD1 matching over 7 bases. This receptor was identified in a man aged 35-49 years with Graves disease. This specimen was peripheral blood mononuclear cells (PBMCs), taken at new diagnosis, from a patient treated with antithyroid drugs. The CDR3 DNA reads TGTGCCAGCAGCCCAGACAGGGTAGTAGCCAAAAACATTCAGTACTTC. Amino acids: CASSPDRVVAKNIQYF.